The sequence of this T cell receptor (beta chain) was determined in a study of beta chain features in type 1 diabetes. Across the study: Cell yields, gender and age were similar in healthy donors and patients. Study outcomes and limitations: Moderate but significant shortening of TCRB CDR3s was recorded in all four CD4+ subsets from Type 1 diabetes patients.

J was trimmed by 3 bases and V by 5 bases; bases with no gene match: 8. This CDR3 is built from 16 residues. Germline V CDR1 and CDR2: SGHTA, FQGTGA. All of the isolated RNA was reverse transcribed, so expressed TCRB transcripts were sequenced. Sequencing used immunoSEQ multiplex PCR; TCRdb keeps in-frame clones, though not all of them. This sample has more than 100,000 clones, with approximately 16% found just once. On this clone itself: What it binds is unknown.

This clonotype was sampled from a man aged 25 to 40 with type 1 diabetes. V is TRBV7-3 and J is TRBJ2-3; 10 positions agree with TRBD2. The sample was central memory CD4+ T cells from blood. The CDR3 loop is CASSPQQAGGTDTQYF. The DNA for the CDR3 is TGTGCCAGCAGCCCCCAACAAGCGGGGGGGACAGATACGCAGTATTTT.